This TCR beta chain originates from a study of cytomegalovirus exposure and HLA in healthy donors. This clone was counted only a few times. With 60 Vbeta and 13 Jbeta primers, the PCR was carried out. This table comes from immunoSEQ multiplex PCR, and its TCRdb copy is limited to in-frame clones, with some not included. The top ten hold 2.3% of the sample, which has approximately 90,000 clones, approximately 7.7% seen once. V lost 7 bases and J lost 4; bases outside the gene matches: 10. Per germline, CDR1 MNHEY and CDR2 SVGAGI. The CDR3 covers 15 residues. The sequencing sample was made of PBMCs. The rearrangement joins TRBV6-5 to TRBJ1-1; 9 nucleotides agree with TRBD1. This TCR was recovered from a man aged 50-59 years in good health and CMV-seronegative. For the CDR3, the DNA is TGTGCCAGCAAACGATTGGGACAGGGAGGCACTGAAGCTTTCTTT. Its translation: CASKRLGQGGTEAFF.